This passage covers 8 T cell receptor beta chains from one sample sequenced in a study of T cells in Graves' hyperthyroidism and ophthalmopathy. RNA transcripts served as the template for amplifying TCR beta CDR3 regions. First-round RT-PCR with HTBI primers amplified the TCR CDR3 region. TCRdb reanalysed the multiplex PCR reads using MiXCR and keeps one entry per CDR3 protein. The repertoire consists of 200,000 to 250,000 distinct CDR3 sequences, with around 15% occurring once and the leading ten covering under 35%. Sequencing was carried out using blood. The origin of the receptors is a woman under 30 with Graves' ophthalmopathy.

The V and J genes are TRBV9 and TRBJ2-4; 9 bases line up with TRBD2. Germline V CDR1 and CDR2: SGDLS, YYNGEE. This CDR3 is built from 15 residues. The J segment lost 7 bases and the V segment lost 0 bases, leaving 5 bases of the junction unmatched. Here the CDR3 DNA reads TGTGCCAGCAGCGTAGCTGGACTAGCGAGTAACATTCAGTACTTC. It yields the protein CASSVAGLASNIQYF. Based on the CDR3 plus reference TRBV9 and TRBJ2-4, the full variable domain is DSGVTQTPKHLITATGQRVTLRCSPRSGDLSVYWYQQSLDQGLQFLIQYYNGEERAKGNILERFSAQQFPDLHSELNLSSLELGDSALYFCASSVAGLASNIQYFGAGTRLSVL.

This clonotype has at least ten counts. The gene calls are TRBV5-6 and TRBJ2-3; maybe TRBD2 (6 bases). CDR1 and CDR2 (germline): SGHDT, YYEEEE. The CDR3 loop spans 16 amino acids. V lost 0 bases, J lost 1 base, and 12 bases lay in between. CDR3 sequence (DNA): TGTGCCAGCAGCTTGGATCTGGGAGGTGGCACAGATACGCAGTATTTT. Amino acid sequence: CASSLDLGGGTDTQYF. The entire variable domain, with the rest obtained from reference TRBV5-6 and TRBJ2-3, is as follows: DAGVTQSPTHLIKTRGQQVTLRCSPKSGHDTVSWYQQALGQGPQFIFQYYEEEERQRGNFPDRFSGHQFPNYSSELNVNALLLGDSALYLCASSLDLGGGTDTQYFGPGTRLTVL.

This clonotype was recorded a few times. The CDR3 does not end in the conserved phenylalanine or tryptophan, so this is likely a read error. This chain links TRBV2 with TRBJ1-2; D is perhaps TRBD1 (5 bases). V was clipped by 6 bases and J by 3 bases, with 11 bases between them. The CDR3 loop spans 13 amino acids. CDR1 and CDR2 (germline): SNHLY, FYNNEI. The CDR3 here is CASRAGRDYGYTL. The CDR3 DNA reads as TGTGCCAGCAGGGCGGGACGGGACTATGGCTACACCCTC.

This chain connects TRBV28 to TRBJ1-3; a weak D match, TRBD1 (5 bases). Germline CDR1 and CDR2: MDHEN and SYDVKM. This CDR3 spans 17 amino acids. V was trimmed by 5 bases and J by 0 bases, leaving 17 bases between them. CDR3 sequence reads: CASSRRSGANSGNTIYF. The CDR3 bases are TGTGCCAGCAGTCGTCGTAGCGGGGCTAACTCTGGAAACACCATATATTTT.

This clonotype was seen many times. The gene calls are TRBV12-3 or TRBV12-4 and TRBJ1-1; 7 positions match TRBD1. The CDR3 runs 16 residues. V shed 3 bases and J 2 bases; nucleotides not matched to a gene: 9. The CDR3 region is CASSFRRTGKNTEAFF. CDR3 coding DNA: TGTGCCAGCAGTTTCCGGAGGACAGGAAAAAACACTGAAGCTTTCTTT.

This clonotype appeared many times. This chain connects TRBV7-9 to TRBJ1-1; D gene ambiguous. CDR1 and CDR2 (germline): SEHNR, FQNEAQ (reference sequence). This CDR3 comprises 13 residues. V lost 1 base to trimming and J lost 8 bases, with 11 bases between them. The CDR3 here is CASSLGLWREAFF. The CDR3, as DNA: TGTGCCAGCAGCTTAGGGTTGTGGCGAGAAGCTTTCTTT. Complete variable domain (other parts from reference TRBV7-9 and TRBJ1-1): DTGVSQNPRHKITKRGQNVTFRCDPISEHNRLYWYRQTLGQGPEFLTYFQNEAQLEKSRLLSDRFSAERPKGSFSTLEIQRTEQGDSAMYLCASSLGLWREAFFGQGTRLTVV.

This clonotype was counted ten times or more. This sequence joins TRBV12-3 or TRBV12-4 and TRBJ2-3, with 7 bases aligning to TRBD2. V gave up 5 bases and J gave up 6 bases; unmatched junction bases: 8. The CDR3 has 14 residues. In DNA, the CDR3 is TGTGCCAGCAGTCCCGGGACTAACCTCGATACGCAGTATTTT. Amino acid sequence: CASSPGTNLDTQYF.

This clonotype has at least ten counts. The rearrangement uses TRBV5-1 and TRBJ2-7; tentatively, D is TRBD2 (6 bases). The V end was cut by 7 bases, the J end by 7 bases, with 24 bases between. The CDR3 is made up of 15 amino acids. Germline lookup yields CDR1 SGHRS and CDR2 YFSETQ. The CDR3 is CASQVYAGDSGEQYF. CDR3 nucleotides: TGCGCCAGCCAGGTATATGCCGGGGACTCGGGGGAGCAGTACTTC.